A single sample is the source of the 6 T cell receptor beta chains below, sequenced in a study of Ad26.COV2.S vaccination and SARS-CoV-2 variants (dated by TCRdb to about 2021). The library was made by the immunoSEQ multiplex PCR assay. Drawn from immuneACCESS, this table holds only the in-frame rearrangements with V and J called that TCRdb kept. Clones are partly lost; checked studies trace under half to an unresolved V gene and leave the rest unexplained. Across this sample there are hundreds of thousands of clones, with around 87% seen only once. In total, the top ten clones hold roughly 3.5% of the sample. The treatment or condition label on this specimen signifies: over 15 received Ad26.COV2.S at low or high dose, single or two shots; about 5 received placebo; per-sample allocation not given. For vaccine and placebo recipients, the sequenced repertoires came from samples collected on day 63 after the first injection.

This sample comprised peripheral blood, obtained in a trial of Ad26.COV2.S vaccine versus placebo. The receptors stem from a person aged 18-60 years who received the Ad26.COV2.S COVID-19 vaccine or a placebo.

The rearrangement links TRBV7-8 to TRBJ1-1; D is undetermined. V was trimmed by 3 bases and J by 3 bases, leaving 14 bases between them. This CDR3 is 15 amino acids long. The V gene's germline CDR1 is SGHVS and CDR2 FQNEAQ. The CDR3 DNA sequence: TGTGCCAGCAGCTTCGGGCCGGCGATGGACACTGAAGCTTTCTTT. Translation: CASSFGPAMDTEAFF.

The chain couples TRBV7-9 to TRBJ2-7; 7 nucleotides line up with TRBD2. The CDR3 has 14 amino acids. Germline CDR1 and CDR2: SEHNR and FQNEAQ (reference sequence). Germline trimming cut 6 bases from V and 2 bases from J; bases unmatched to any gene: 7. Here the CDR3 reads CASRPTSAAYEQYF. The DNA for the CDR3 is TGTGCCAGCAGACCCACTAGCGCCGCCTACGAGCAGTACTTC. Combining the CDR3 with reference TRBV7-9 and TRBJ2-7 gives the whole variable domain DTGVSQNPRHKITKRGQNVTFRCDPISEHNRLYWYRQTLGQGPEFLTYFQNEAQLEKSRLLSDRFSAERPKGSFSTLEIQRTEQGDSAMYLCASRPTSAAYEQYFGPGTRLTVT.

The chain is built from TRBV5-4 and TRBJ1-2, with 10 bases lining up with TRBD1. Trimming cost V 3 bases and J 8 bases; bases outside gene matches: 7. This CDR3 contains 14 residues. Looked up from germline, CDR1 is SGHNT and CDR2 is YYREEE (reference sequence). CDR3 nucleotides: TGTGCCAGCAGCTCAGGGACAGGGGTTTCCGGCTACACCTTC. Its protein product is CASSSGTGVSGYTF.

The chain links TRBV24-1 to TRBJ1-1; D is unresolved. The CDR3 sequence is 16 residues long. The V end was cut by 0 bases, the J end by 1 base, with 11 bases between. Per germline, CDR1 KGHDR and CDR2 SFDVKD. CDR3 region: CATSDLRSDSNTEAFF. The CDR3, as DNA: TGTGCCACCAGTGATTTGCGGTCAGATTCGAACACTGAAGCTTTCTTT.

The rearrangement uses TRBV5-1 and TRBJ2-1; 8 nucleotides agree with TRBD2. V lost 2 bases, J lost 7 bases, and 8 bases stayed unmatched. The CDR3 extends over 15 amino acids. Germline CDR1 is SGHRS and CDR2 is YFSETQ. The CDR3 nucleotides are TGCGCCAGCAGCTTAGGGCCGGGGGGGAGGAATGAGCAGTTCTTC. Its protein product is CASSLGPGGRNEQFF.

V gene TRBV7-9 combines with J gene TRBJ2-7; the match to TRBD1 covers 7 bases. Germline values: CDR1 SEHNR, CDR2 FQNEAQ (reference sequence). Trimming took 5 bases from V and 4 from J; bases not matched to a gene: 8. This CDR3 has 14 residues. CDR3 residues: CASSQAGTDYEQYF. CDR3 sequence (DNA): TGTGCCAGCAGCCAAGCCGGGACAGATTACGAGCAGTACTTC.